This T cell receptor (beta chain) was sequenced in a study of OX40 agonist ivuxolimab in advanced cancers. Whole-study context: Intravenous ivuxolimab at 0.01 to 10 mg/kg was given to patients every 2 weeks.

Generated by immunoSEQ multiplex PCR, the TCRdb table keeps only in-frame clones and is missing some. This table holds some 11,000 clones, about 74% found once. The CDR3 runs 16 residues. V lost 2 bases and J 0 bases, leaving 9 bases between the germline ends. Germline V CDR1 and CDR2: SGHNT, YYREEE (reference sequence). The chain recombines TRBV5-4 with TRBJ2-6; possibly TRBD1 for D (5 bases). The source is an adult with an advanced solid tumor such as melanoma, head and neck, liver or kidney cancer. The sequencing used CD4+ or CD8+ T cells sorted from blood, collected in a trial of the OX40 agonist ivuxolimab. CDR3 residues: CASSLQVLSGANVLTF. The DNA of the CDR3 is TGTGCCAGCAGCTTACAGGTCCTCTCTGGGGCCAACGTCCTGACTTTC. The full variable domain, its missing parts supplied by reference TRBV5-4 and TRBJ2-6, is ETGVTQSPTHLIKTRGQQVTLRCSSQSGHNTVSWYQQALGQGPQFIFQYYREEENGRGNFPPRFSGLQFPNYSSELNVNALELDDSALYLCASSLQVLSGANVLTFGAGSRLTVL.